The 22 T cell receptor beta chains presented below share a single source sample, sequenced in a study of blood T cell repertoires in COVID-19 (dated by TCRdb to about 2020). The method was the immunoSEQ multiplex PCR assay. In TCRdb, the immuneACCESS table is reduced to in-frame sequences with V and J assigned. These tables do not hold every clone; where another copy was compared, an unresolved V gene accounts for under half, and the others remain unexplained. This sample gives 300,000 to 350,000 clones in total; about 85% of them show up just once. The ten largest clones take up about 2.3% of the sample. Material for sequencing was peripheral blood. Every receptor here comes from a man aged 18 to 30 with active or convalescent COVID-19.

The CDR3 loop reads CASSVGQGPLEQYF. The CDR3 DNA is TGTGCCAGCAGCGTAGGACAGGGGCCCCTCGAGCAGTACTTC. This chain links TRBV9 with TRBJ2-7; 8 bases align to TRBD1. Germline V gives CDR1 SGDLS, CDR2 YYNGEE. The V segment lost 0 bases and the J segment 6 bases; nucleotides outside the gene matches: 5. CDR3 length: 14 residues.

The chain has TRBV28 and TRBJ1-3; TRBD1 might be the D (5 bases). This CDR3 is 16 amino acids long. The V gene's germline CDR1 is MDHEN and CDR2 SYDVKM. The germline V and J ends were trimmed by 3 bases and 0 bases, with 12 bases remaining between them. The CDR3 DNA follows: TGTGCCAGCAGTTTTCTTGGGGCCAACTCTGGAAACACCATATATTTT. Amino acids: CASSFLGANSGNTIYF.

V and J are TRBV15 and TRBJ2-7; 7 bases fit TRBD1. Losses at the gene ends were 1 base for V and 2 bases for J; bases not matched to a gene: 5. The CDR3 extends over 15 amino acids. Germline V gene sequence: CDR1 LNHNV, CDR2 YYDKDF (reference sequence). The DNA for the CDR3 is TGTGCCACCAGCAGAGGTGGGACAGTAACCTACGAGCAGTACTTC. Translating gives CATSRGGTVTYEQYF.

The chain couples TRBV11-2 to TRBJ2-7; D gene uncertain. This CDR3 comprises 14 residues. V lost 2 bases and J 1 base, leaving 9 bases between the germline ends. The germline V gene encodes CDR1 SGHAT and CDR2 FQNNGV. This CDR3 reads CASSLSSGSYEQYF. As DNA, the CDR3 is TGTGCCAGCAGCTTATCCTCAGGATCCTACGAGCAGTACTTC.

This rearrangement joins TRBV5-1 to TRBJ1-4; 8 bases are a match to TRBD1. Germline values: CDR1 SGHRS, CDR2 YFSETQ. CDR3 length equals 17 residues. Trimming cost V 4 bases and J 3 bases; bases outside gene matches: 11. In nucleotides, the CDR3 is TGCGCCAGCAGCCGTCAACCAGGGGGCTTAGCTAATGAAAAACTGTTTTTT. Protein sequence: CASSRQPGGLANEKLFF.

The J gene is TRBJ1-1, the V gene TRBV2; perhaps TRBD1 as D (5 bases). Trimming stripped 8 bases from V and 4 bases from J, with 17 bases between. Germline-derived CDR1 and CDR2 are SNHLY and FYNNEI. The CDR3 extends over 14 amino acids. The DNA of the CDR3 is TGTGCCAGCGAGGCCAGGGTGCTCATCACTGAAGCTTTCTTT. It codes for CASEARVLITEAFF. Full variable domain (outside the CDR3, taken from reference TRBV2 and TRBJ1-1): EPEVTQTPSHQVTQMGQEVILRCVPISNHLYFYWYRQILGQKVEFLVSFYNNEISEKSEIFDDQFSVERPDGSNFTLKIRSTKLEDSAMYFCASEARVLITEAFFGQGTRLTVV.

V is TRBV20-1 and J is TRBJ2-7; D gene uncertain. The length of the CDR3 is 14 residues. V was trimmed by 3 bases and J by 2 bases, leaving 14 bases between them. CDR1 DFQATT and CDR2 SNEGSKA come from the germline V gene (reference sequence). The CDR3 DNA follows: TGCAGTGCTAGTGGGCAACCTGGAGCCTACGAGCAGTACTTC. Its translation is CSASGQPGAYEQYF.

This chain uses TRBV14 with TRBJ2-3, with 10 bases fitting TRBD1. CDR3 length: 15 residues. The trim removed 6 bases at V and 6 bases at J, leaving 9 bases unmatched. Germline CDR1 is SGHDN and CDR2 is FVKESK. This chain's CDR3 is CASSPGTGALDTQYF. CDR3 DNA: TGTGCCAGCAGTCCCGGGACAGGGGCTCTTGATACGCAGTATTTT.

The V and J genes are TRBV3-1 (or the pseudogene TRBV3-2) and TRBJ2-3; TRBD2 aligns across 7 bases. V was clipped by 4 bases and J by 2 bases; unmatched bases: 3. CDR1 and CDR2 from the germline V gene are LGHDT and YNNKEL (reference sequence). The CDR3 has 14 residues. CDR3 coding DNA: TGTGCCAGCAGCCCGACTAGCTACACAGATACGCAGTATTTT. Residues: CASSPTSYTDTQYF.

The rearrangement uses TRBV9 and TRBJ2-7; D is unclear. This CDR3 is 14 amino acids long. Germline V CDR1 and CDR2: SGDLS, YYNGEE. V was shortened by 0 bases and J by 6 bases, with 13 bases between the two germline ends. In DNA, the CDR3 is TGTGCCAGCAGCGTAGACGAGGTACGGCGCGAGCAGTACTTC. Translating it yields CASSVDEVRREQYF. Variable domain in full (rest from reference TRBV9 and TRBJ2-7): DSGVTQTPKHLITATGQRVTLRCSPRSGDLSVYWYQQSLDQGLQFLIQYYNGEERAKGNILERFSAQQFPDLHSELNLSSLELGDSALYFCASSVDEVRREQYFGPGTRLTVT.

The chain combines TRBV5-1 with TRBJ1-1; tentatively, D is TRBD1 (5 bases). Germline V gene sequence: CDR1 SGHRS, CDR2 YFSETQ. V dropped 4 bases and J dropped 6 bases, with 19 bases sitting between them. The CDR3 loop spans 15 amino acids. The CDR3 DNA sequence: TGCGCCAGCAGCCCGGGGGGACCCGACGGGGCTGAAGCTTTCTTT. It codes for CASSPGGPDGAEAFF.

V gene TRBV6-7 combines with J gene TRBJ2-7; 9 nucleotides line up with TRBD1. TRBV6-7 is noted as an ORF with a role that remains uncertain. The CDR3 loop spans 14 amino acids. V dropped 8 bases and J dropped 5; count of bases not matched to a gene: 10. The CDR3 nucleotides are TGTGCCAGCCGAGGGGGGGACAGGGACCACGAGCAGTACTTC. As protein: CASRGGDRDHEQYF.

This chain uses TRBV28 with TRBJ2-2; TRBD1 is a possible D gene (5 bases). This CDR3 spans 16 amino acids. V gave up 5 bases and J gave up 4 bases, with 17 bases separating them. Germline values: CDR1 MDHEN, CDR2 SYDVKM. CDR3 nucleotides: TGTGCCAGCAGTACCCCCTCCCAGGGTAGCACCGGGGAGCTGTTTTTT. Its translation: CASSTPSQGSTGELFF.

The rearrangement links TRBV24-1 to TRBJ2-1; 9 bases are a match to TRBD1. The CDR3 consists of 15 residues. Unmatched junction bases numbered 8, after V lost 5 bases and J lost 7 bases. Germline V gene lookup returns CDR1 KGHDR and CDR2 SFDVKD. CDR3 nucleotides: TGTGCCACCAGTGCTTGGGACAGGGTCGTGAATGAGCAGTTCTTC. Translating it yields CATSAWDRVVNEQFF.

The J gene is TRBJ1-3, the V gene TRBV19, with no clear D. The ends were cut back, 5 bases at V and 0 bases at J, with 11 bases in the middle. Germline CDR1 is LNHDA and CDR2 is SQIVND (reference sequence). The CDR3 is 15 residues long. The CDR3 loop reads CASSGMISSGNTIYF. CDR3 DNA: TGTGCCAGTAGTGGTATGATCAGCTCTGGAAACACCATATATTTT. Full variable domain (remainder filled in from reference TRBV19 and TRBJ1-3): DGGITQSPKYLFRKEGQNVTLSCEQNLNHDAMYWYRQDPGQGLRLIYYSQIVNDFQKGDIAEGYSVSREKKESFPLTVTSAQKNPTAFYLCASSGMISSGNTIYFGEGSWLTVV.

Here the CDR3 reads CAISESPGDTEAFF. CDR3 nucleotide sequence: TGTGCCATCAGTGAGTCTCCAGGGGACACTGAAGCTTTCTTT. This chain connects TRBV10-3 to TRBJ1-1; D is possibly TRBD1 (6 bases). The CDR3 has 14 residues. Germline CDR1 and CDR2: ENHRY and SYGVKD. V was trimmed by 0 bases and J by 3 bases, leaving 8 bases between them.

The rearrangement uses TRBV2 and TRBJ1-4; 9 nucleotides line up with TRBD1. Per germline, CDR1 SNHLY and CDR2 FYNNEI. The CDR3 sequence is 14 residues long. The V and J ends lost 6 bases and 7 bases, in that order; junction bases with no gene match: 6. The CDR3 nucleotides read TGTGCCAGCAGCCACCAGGGACAGGGTGAAAAACTGTTTTTT. It encodes CASSHQGQGEKLFF.

The rearrangement joins TRBV28 to TRBJ2-1; 11 bases are a match to TRBD2. V lost 2 bases, J lost 5 bases, and 5 bases stayed unmatched. The germline V gene has CDR1 MDHEN and CDR2 SYDVKM. CDR3 length: 16 amino acids. CDR3 coding DNA: TGTGCCAGCAGTTTACGAAGACTAGCGGGGAACAATGAGCAGTTCTTC. As protein: CASSLRRLAGNNEQFF.

This chain links TRBV28 with TRBJ2-3; TRBD1 matches at 7 bases. Germline-derived CDR1 and CDR2 are MDHEN and SYDVKM. V was clipped by 6 bases and J by 1 base; unmatched bases: 7. CDR3 length: 15 residues. The DNA for the CDR3 is TGTGCCAGCAGAGAGGGGGCGGAGGGCACAGATACGCAGTATTTT. Its translation: CASREGAEGTDTQYF.

This sequence joins TRBV5-1 and TRBJ2-2; D perhaps matches TRBD1 (6 bases). The germline V and J ends were trimmed by 4 bases and 5 bases, with 15 bases remaining between them. Germline CDR1 SGHRS, CDR2 YFSETQ. CDR3 size: 15 residues. The CDR3 protein is CASSTRDIRTGELFF. For the CDR3, the DNA is TGCGCCAGCAGCACTAGGGACATTAGGACCGGGGAGCTGTTTTTT.

The gene calls are TRBV3-1 (or the pseudogene TRBV3-2) and TRBJ1-1, with D perhaps matching TRBD1 (5 bases). Germline assignment: CDR1 LGHDT and CDR2 YNNKEL (reference sequence). V lost 2 bases and J 10 bases, leaving 14 bases between the germline ends. This CDR3 has 13 amino acids. CDR3: CASSQQTGGTAFF. CDR3 nucleotide sequence: TGTGCCAGCAGCCAACAAACCGGGGGGACAGCTTTCTTT.

The V call is TRBV6-5, the J call TRBJ2-7; the D gene is possibly TRBD2 (5 bases). V lost 0 bases to trimming and J lost 0 bases, with 9 bases between them. Germline loops: CDR1 MNHEY, CDR2 SVGAGI. CDR3 length: 15 amino acids. The CDR3 coding sequence is TGTGCCAGCAGTTACTCGTTCGGGGTCTCCTACGAGCAGTACTTC. Its translation is CASSYSFGVSYEQYF.